This T cell receptor (beta chain) was profiled in a study of blood T cells in healthy people across ages. Whole-study findings and limits: Greater diversity and more naive CD4+ cells were seen in long-lived donors than in aged donors.

Donation came from healthy Caucasian individuals in Russia who were aged about 6 to 90. Using a J-beta primer mix together with a sample-barcoded 5' primer, a second PCR was run for about 7 to 12 cycles. Every cDNA molecule carried a tag from a template-switch adaptor bearing 12 random nucleotides. All samples yielded 2.5 million or more CDR3-containing paired-end reads. Using its own MiXCR run on the 5' RACE reads, TCRdb lists one record per CDR3 protein. This table has hundreds of thousands of distinct CDR3 sequences, roughly half appearing once. Worth noting for this clonotype: Its specificity is unknown. A much more abundant neighbour one base away suggests this may be a read error.

V was shortened by 2 bases and J by 1 base, with 16 bases between the two germline ends. Germline CDR1 is DFQATT and CDR2 is SNEGSKA (reference sequence). This CDR3 spans 16 amino acids. The receptor comes from a man aged 55 to 70 in good health. The sequenced material came from blood. The chain employs TRBV20-1 and TRBJ2-3; possible D gene TRBD1, 5 bases. As DNA, the CDR3 is TGCAGTGCTAGATGGAAAGAAGGGGTTGGCACAGATACGCAGTATTTT. Translation gives CSARWKEGVGTDTQYF.